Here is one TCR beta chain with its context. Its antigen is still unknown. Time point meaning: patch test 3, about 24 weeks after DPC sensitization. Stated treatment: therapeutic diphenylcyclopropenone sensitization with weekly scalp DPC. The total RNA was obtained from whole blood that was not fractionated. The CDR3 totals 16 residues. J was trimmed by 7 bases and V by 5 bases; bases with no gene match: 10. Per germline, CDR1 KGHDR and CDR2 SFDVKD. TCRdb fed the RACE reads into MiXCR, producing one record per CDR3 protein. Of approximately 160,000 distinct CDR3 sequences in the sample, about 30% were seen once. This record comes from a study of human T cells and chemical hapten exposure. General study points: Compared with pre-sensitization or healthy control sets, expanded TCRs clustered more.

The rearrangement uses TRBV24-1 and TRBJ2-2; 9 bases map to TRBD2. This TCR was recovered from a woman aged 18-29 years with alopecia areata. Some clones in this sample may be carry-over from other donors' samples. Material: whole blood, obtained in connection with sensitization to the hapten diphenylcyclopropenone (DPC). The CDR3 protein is CATSASSGVDGGELFF. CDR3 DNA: TGTGCCACCAGTGCCTCTAGCGGGGTTGATGGCGGGGAGCTGTTTTTT.